Listed below are T cell receptor beta chains from one sample, sequenced in a study of blood T cells in healthy people across ages. TCRdb itself ran the 5' RACE reads through MiXCR, one entry per CDR3 protein. The table includes around 800,000 distinct CDR3 sequences, around 42% detected once. Sequencing used blood. These receptors originate from a man in his 60s in good health. CDR3s include the opening cysteine and the closing phenylalanine or tryptophan. The D gene is left open where the match is weak. Rows give clone size only sometimes, using once, few, many, or a class for an expanded clone.

D | size | J | V | DNA | CDR3
. | . | TRBJ2-7 | TRBV4-3 | TGCGCCAGCAGCCAGGACACTGGTGAGGGCACGCTCTTCTACGAGCAGTACTTC | CASSQDTGEGTLFYEQYF
. | . | TRBJ2-1 | TRBV6-5 | TGTGCCAGCAGTTACTCCGTCGACAGGAACAATGAGCAGTTCTTC | CASSYSVDRNNEQFF
TRBD1 | few | TRBJ1-2 | TRBV7-2 | TGTGCCAGCACCGTTGACAGGGGCTATGGCTACACCTTC | CASTVDRGYGYTF
. | few | TRBJ1-4 | TRBV6-2/TRBV6-3 | TGTGCCAGCAGTTACCAGGATATTATGAAAACTCTGTTTTTT | CASSYQDIMKTLFF
. | once | TRBJ1-5 | TRBV20-1 | TGCAGTGCCCCTGTCGGAGGGAATCAGCCCCAGCATTTT | CSAPVGGNQPQHF
. | . | TRBJ1-5 | TRBV9 | TGTGCCAGCAGCGTAGGGGCAAGCGAGGGGGGTAGTCAGCCCCAGCATTTT | CASSVGASEGGSQPQHF
TRBD1 | few | TRBJ2-3 | TRBV29-1 | TGCAGCGTTCCGCCCGGGACAGGGGCAGATACGCAGTATTTT | CSVPPGTGADTQYF
TRBD2 | few | TRBJ2-1 | TRBV14 | TGTGCCAGCAGCCAAACTAGCGGGGGGGGCTACAATGAGCAGTTCTTC | CASSQTSGGGYNEQFF
. | . | TRBJ1-4 | TRBV6-6 | TGTGCCAGCAAGTCATACCGGGATGGCGATGAAAAACTGTTTTTT | CASKSYRDGDEKLFF
TRBD1 | few | TRBJ2-7 | TRBV6-2/TRBV6-3 | TGTGCCAGCAGTTACGACGGACAGGGGGCAGACGAGCAGTACTTC | CASSYDGQGADEQYF
. | . | TRBJ1-2 | TRBV14 | TGTGCCAGCAGCCAAGTTCCCCTTTACGGCTACACCTTC | CASSQVPLYGYTF
TRBD1 | few | TRBJ1-4 | TRBV20-1 | TGCAGTGCTAGAGAACCGACAGGGGGAGATGAAAAACTGTTTTTT | CSAREPTGGDEKLFF
TRBD1 | . | TRBJ2-4 | TRBV15 | TGTGCCACCAGCAGAGATCCGCGGACAGGGAGGAACATTCAGTACTTC | CATSRDPRTGRNIQYF
. | many | TRBJ2-5 | TRBV7-9 | TGTGCCAGCAGCTTAGCCTGGGCGGACCAGTACTTC | CASSLAWADQYF
. | few | TRBJ1-6 | TRBV5-1 | TGCGCCAGCAGCTTGGTACCAGGGACAAGTTCACCCCTCCACTTT | CASSLVPGTSSPLHF
TRBD1 | . | TRBJ2-4 | TRBV7-2 | TGTGCCAGCAGCACCCCCGGGACAGGGCCTTTAAACATTCAGTACTTC | CASSTPGTGPLNIQYF
. | . | TRBJ2-7 | TRBV29-1 | TGCAGCGTTTCTACGACGCCAGAACCCTACGAGCAGTACTTC | CSVSTTPEPYEQYF
. | few | TRBJ2-5 | TRBV5-1 | TGCGCCAGCAGCTTGGGTCAGGGGCTCCGTGAGACCCAGTACTTC | CASSLGQGLRETQYF
. | many | TRBJ2-7 | TRBV29-1 | TGCAGCGTTGTGGAACAAGGCACCTACGAGCAGTACTTC | CSVVEQGTYEQYF
. | . | TRBJ2-5 | TRBV5-1 | TGCGCCAGCAGCGTGCCAGTCCAAGAGACCCAGTACTTC | CASSVPVQETQYF
TRBD2 | . | TRBJ2-7 | TRBV12-3/TRBV12-4 | TGCGCCAGCGGGCCTAGCGGCAACTACGAGCAGTACTTC | CASGPSGNYEQYF
TRBD1 | few | TRBJ2-3 | TRBV6-2/TRBV6-3 | TGCGCCAGCAGCCGAACAGGGGGCGCGGATACGCAGTATTTT | CASSRTGGADTQYF
. | once | TRBJ2-3 | TRBV12-3/TRBV12-4 | TGTGCCAGCAGTGACGACCCACTGGGCGCAGATGCGCAGTATTTT | CASSDDPLGADAQYF
. | . | TRBJ2-1 | TRBV7-8 | TGTGCCAGCAGCTGGTCTTTTAATGAGCAGTTCTTC | CASSWSFNEQFF
. | . | TRBJ1-2 | TRBV20-1 | TGCAGTGCTAGAGATCTCAGGGGTGGCTACACCTTC | CSARDLRGGYTF
TRBD1 | few | TRBJ2-7 | TRBV4-3 | TGCGCCAGCAGCCAAGATCGGGCGGACAGGGGCCCCTACGAGCAGTACTTC | CASSQDRADRGPYEQYF
TRBD1 | few | TRBJ2-1 | TRBV6-5 | TGTGCCAGCAGGGGACAGGGAGCCCCTCGGGACAATGAGCAGTTCTTC | CASRGQGAPRDNEQFF
. | . | TRBJ2-1 | TRBV7-9 | TGTGCCAGCTCTGGGGAGACCCAGTTCTTC | CASSGETQFF
. | . | TRBJ2-7 | TRBV20-1 | TGCAGTGCTAGAGGACTCTCAAACAGCTACGAGCAGTACTTC | CSARGLSNSYEQYF
TRBD1 | many | TRBJ1-1 | TRBV12-3/TRBV12-4 | TGTGCCAGCAGTCCACGGGACAGTCCTGAAGCTTTCTTT | CASSPRDSPEAFF
. | . | TRBJ2-7 | TRBV12-5 | TGTGCTAGTGGTTCGGGATCCTACGAGCAGTACTTC | CASGSGSYEQYF
. | few | TRBJ1-2 | TRBV6-5 | TGTGCCAGCAGTTACTCGTCCCTTCGGTATGGCTACACCTTC | CASSYSSLRYGYTF
. | few | TRBJ2-3 | TRBV24-1 | TGTGCCACCAGTGATTTGCCGGGACGCAGAGGGGAAGATACGCAGTATTTT | CATSDLPGRRGEDTQYF
TRBD1 | . | TRBJ1-5 | TRBV12-5 | TGTGCTAGTGGCGCGGGACAGGGAAGCAATCAGCCCCAGCATTTT | CASGAGQGSNQPQHF
. | . | TRBJ2-1 | TRBV12-3/TRBV12-4 | TGTGCCAGCACCTCCGATCTGCTGAGGTATGAGCAGTTCTTC | CASTSDLLRYEQFF
. | . | TRBJ1-4 | TRBV28 | TGTGCCAGCAGCGGGGTGGCAACTAATGAAAAACTGTTTTTT | CASSGVATNEKLFF
. | many | TRBJ2-7 | TRBV10-1 | TGCGCCAGCAGTCCCGACAGGACCCACGAGCAGTACTTC | CASSPDRTHEQYF